This T cell receptor (beta chain) was identified during a study of blood T cell repertoires in COVID-19. Looking at the study overall: Both acute and convalescent COVID-19 samples were obtained from the United States, Italy and Spain. Nucleic acid was either cDNA or gDNA, and it came from T cells, B-cell-depleted T cells, or PBMCs.

As processed by the authors: By means of reference gene primer amplification, nucleated cell counts were estimated. Using immunoSEQ multiplex PCR, the repertoire was profiled, and TCRdb retains in-frame clones only, with some absent. V, J and clone size were drawn from that table, and D and trimming were deduced from the DNA. The table records 150,000 to 200,000 clones, 87% of them present only once. Germline lookup yields CDR1 SGHRS and CDR2 YFSETQ. V trimming: 0 bases; J trimming: 1 base; junction bases outside the gene matches: 5. The CDR3 covers 16 residues. The V gene is TRBV5-1, the J gene TRBJ2-7; 9 bases match TRBD1. The sequence came from a man between 60 and 75 years old with active or convalescent COVID-19. The sequencing sample was made of peripheral blood. The CDR3 region has the DNA TGCGCCAGCAGCTTGGGTATGACAGGGGGGTCCTACGAGCAGTACTTC. Its translation is CASSLGMTGGSYEQYF.